This entry lists 9 T cell receptor beta chains sequenced from one sample in a study of Tregs in tolerant kidney transplant recipients. Assay: immunoSEQ multiplex PCR; the TCRdb copy retains only in-frame clones and omits some. Among roughly 120,000 clones listed, roughly nine tenths were seen once. Sequencing was carried out using CD4+ T cells from blood. The receptor source for this set is a human donor in good health.

This clone was detected only once. The chain recombines TRBV5-4 with TRBJ1-3; TRBD1 agrees at 9 bases. The CDR3 has 16 amino acids. The V and J ends lost 4 bases and 0 bases, in that order; junction bases with no gene match: 5. Germline loops: CDR1 SGHNT, CDR2 YYREEE (reference sequence). CDR3 in DNA: TGTGCCAGCAGCACTAGGACAGGGGCCTCTGGAAACACCATATATTTT. Its translation is CASSTRTGASGNTIYF. The whole variable domain, remainder taken from reference TRBV5-4 and TRBJ1-3, is ETGVTQSPTHLIKTRGQQVTLRCSSQSGHNTVSWYQQALGQGPQFIFQYYREEENGRGNFPPRFSGLQFPNYSSELNVNALELDDSALYLCASSTRTGASGNTIYFGEGSWLTVV.

The rearrangement joins TRBV5-1 to TRBJ1-2; the match to TRBD1 covers 7 bases. The germline gives CDR1 SGHRS, CDR2 YFSETQ. The CDR3 loop spans 14 amino acids. Losses at the gene ends were 4 bases for V and 0 bases for J; bases not matched to a gene: 3. CDR3 DNA: TGCGCCAGCAGCCCTGGGACAGCTAACTATGGCTACACCTTC. The encoded protein is CASSPGTANYGYTF.

The V gene is TRBV7-3, the J gene TRBJ2-3; 9 bases match TRBD2. Germline V gene lookup returns CDR1 SGHTA and CDR2 FQGTGA. CDR3 length: 15 residues. The V and J ends lost 2 bases and 5 bases, in that order; junction bases with no gene match: 5. The CDR3 DNA sequence: TGTGCCAGCAGCTTAGGCGGGGGGGCCTTAGATACGCAGTATTTT. Its translation is CASSLGGGALDTQYF.

The rearrangement links TRBV21-1 to TRBJ2-2; TRBD1 is the table's D call, not checked against the DNA. TRBV21-1 is assigned pseudogene status. CDR3 length: 18 amino acids. The CDR3 reads CASSKDPGDRGYTGELFF. As DNA, the CDR3 is TGTGCCAGCAGCAAAGACCCCGGGGACAGGGGTTATACCGGGGAGCTGTTTTTT.

This chain links TRBV14 with TRBJ1-4; 8 bases line up with TRBD1. The germline V gene has CDR1 SGHDN and CDR2 FVKESK. CDR3 length equals 16 residues. The ends lost 4 bases at V and 0 bases at J; junction bases unmatched: 4. The CDR3 nucleotides read TGTGCCAGCAGCCGAGGGACAGGAACAACTAATGAAAAACTGTTTTTT. This codes for CASSRGTGTTNEKLFF.

This chain links TRBV14 with TRBJ2-7; TRBD2 matches 8 bases. Unmatched junction bases numbered 8, after V lost 4 bases and J lost 3 bases. CDR1 and CDR2 from the germline V gene are SGHDN and FVKESK. The CDR3 spans 15 residues. The CDR3 loop is CASSRGSGSFYEQYF. The CDR3 DNA sequence: TGTGCCAGCAGCCGGGGGAGCGGGAGTTTCTACGAGCAGTACTTC.

The CDR3 nucleotides read TGTGCCAGTAGTCCCCGGGGCGGGAGGCCTGGGAATGAGCAGTTCTTC. This gives the protein CASSPRGGRPGNEQFF. V and J are TRBV19 and TRBJ2-1; 8 bases fit TRBD2. The junction had 13 bases not matched to a gene; V was cut back by 5 bases and J by 7 bases. The CDR3 contains 16 residues. Germline V CDR1 and CDR2: LNHDA, SQIVND (reference sequence).

The chain employs TRBV2 and TRBJ1-1; 9 nucleotides line up with TRBD1. The germline V gene has CDR1 SNHLY and CDR2 FYNNEI. J lost 7 bases, V lost 7 bases, and 7 bases had no gene match. The CDR3 covers 13 residues. In nucleotides, the CDR3 is TGTGCCAGCACCAAACAGGGGGCCGGTGAAGCTTTCTTT. Its translation is CASTKQGAGEAFF.

V gene TRBV15 combines with J gene TRBJ1-2; TRBD1 might be the D (5 bases). The CDR3 loop spans 17 amino acids. From germline, CDR1 is LNHNV and CDR2 YYDKDF (reference sequence). Trimming left V 0 bases short and J 6 bases short, with 20 bases between. CDR3 sequence (DNA): TGTGCCACCAGCAGAGATCGCTCTGGGACGGCCGCCAATGGCTACACCTTC. Amino acid sequence: CATSRDRSGTAANGYTF.